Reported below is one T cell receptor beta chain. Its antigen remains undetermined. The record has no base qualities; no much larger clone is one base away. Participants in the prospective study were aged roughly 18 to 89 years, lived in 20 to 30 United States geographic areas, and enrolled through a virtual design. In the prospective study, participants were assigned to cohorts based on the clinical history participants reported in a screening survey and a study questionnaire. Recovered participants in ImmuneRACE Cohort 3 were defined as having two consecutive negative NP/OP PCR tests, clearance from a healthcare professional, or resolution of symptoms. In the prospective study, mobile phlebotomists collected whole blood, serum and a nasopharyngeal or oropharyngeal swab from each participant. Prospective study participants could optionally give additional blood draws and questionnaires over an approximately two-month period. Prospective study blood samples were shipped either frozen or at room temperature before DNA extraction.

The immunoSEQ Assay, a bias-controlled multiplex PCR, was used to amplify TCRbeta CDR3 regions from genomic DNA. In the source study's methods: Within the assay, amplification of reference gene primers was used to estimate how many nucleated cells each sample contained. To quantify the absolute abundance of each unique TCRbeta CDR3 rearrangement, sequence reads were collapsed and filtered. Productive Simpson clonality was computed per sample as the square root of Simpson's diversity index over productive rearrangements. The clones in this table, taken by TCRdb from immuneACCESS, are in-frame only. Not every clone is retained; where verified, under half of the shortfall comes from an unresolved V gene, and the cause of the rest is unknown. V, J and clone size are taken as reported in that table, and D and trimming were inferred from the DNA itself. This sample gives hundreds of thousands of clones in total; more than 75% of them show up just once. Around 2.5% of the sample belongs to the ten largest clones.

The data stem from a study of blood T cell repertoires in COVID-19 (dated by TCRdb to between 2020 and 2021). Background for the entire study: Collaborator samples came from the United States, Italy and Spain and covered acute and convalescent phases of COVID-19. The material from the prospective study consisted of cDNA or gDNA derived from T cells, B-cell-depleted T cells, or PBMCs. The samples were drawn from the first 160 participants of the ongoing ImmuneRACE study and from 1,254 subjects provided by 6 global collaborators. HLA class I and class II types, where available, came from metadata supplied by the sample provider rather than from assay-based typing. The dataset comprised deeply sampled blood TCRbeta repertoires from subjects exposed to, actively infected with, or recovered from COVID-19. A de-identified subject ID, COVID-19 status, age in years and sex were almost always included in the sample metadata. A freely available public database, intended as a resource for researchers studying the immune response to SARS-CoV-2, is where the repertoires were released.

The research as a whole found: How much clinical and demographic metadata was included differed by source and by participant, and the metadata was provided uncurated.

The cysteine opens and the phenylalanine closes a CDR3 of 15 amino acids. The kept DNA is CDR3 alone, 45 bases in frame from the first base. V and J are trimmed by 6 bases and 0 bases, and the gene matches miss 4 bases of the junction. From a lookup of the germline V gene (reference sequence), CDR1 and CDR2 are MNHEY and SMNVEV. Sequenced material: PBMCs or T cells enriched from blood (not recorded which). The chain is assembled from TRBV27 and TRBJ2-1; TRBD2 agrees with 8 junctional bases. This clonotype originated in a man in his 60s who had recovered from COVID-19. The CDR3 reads CASRTGTSSYNEQFF. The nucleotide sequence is TGTGCCAGCAGAACCGGGACTAGCTCCTACAATGAGCAGTTCTTC.